Following are 5 T cell receptor beta chains from one sample sequenced in a study of blood T cell repertoires in COVID-19. Assay used: immunoSEQ multiplex PCR; TCRdb lists only in-frame clones, some missing. The sample carries approximately 82,000 clones, approximately 78% recorded once. Sequencing was performed on peripheral blood. The origin of the receptors is a human donor in a cohort sampled during active COVID-19.

The chain links TRBV11-2 to TRBJ2-7, with D possibly being TRBD1 (5 bases). Germline CDR1 SGHAT, CDR2 FQNNGV. V was clipped by 1 base and J by 3 bases, with 13 bases between them. The CDR3 runs 15 residues. The chain's CDR3 is CASSLGQTFRYEQYF. DNA for the CDR3: TGTGCCAGCAGCTTAGGACAGACCTTTCGCTACGAGCAGTACTTC. The complete variable domain, with remaining parts taken from reference TRBV11-2 and TRBJ2-7, reads EAGVAQSPRYKIIEKRQSVAFWCNPISGHATLYWYQQILGQGPKLLIQFQNNGVVDDSQLPKDRFSAERLKGVDSTLKIQPAKLEDSAVYLCASSLGQTFRYEQYFGPGTRLTVT.

The V and J genes are TRBV7-2 and TRBJ1-1; 7 bases are shared with TRBD1. V trimming: 0 bases; J trimming: 1 base; junction bases outside the gene matches: 5. The CDR3 is made up of 16 amino acids. Germline-derived CDR1 and CDR2 are SGHTA and FQGNSA. CDR3 nucleotide sequence: TGTGCCAGCAGCTTAGCGGGGACAGAGAAGAACACTGAAGCTTTCTTT. It encodes CASSLAGTEKNTEAFF.

This clone was counted between two and nine times. This chain joins TRBV12-3 or TRBV12-4 and TRBJ2-7, with D perhaps matching TRBD2 (6 bases). The germline V and J ends were trimmed by 6 bases and 6 bases, with 15 bases remaining between them. CDR3 size: 13 residues. The CDR3 is CASSPRMRGEQYF. The CDR3, as DNA: TGTGCCAGCAGCCCGAGAATGCGGGGCGAGCAGTACTTC.

The chain has TRBV7-3 and TRBJ2-3; 14 nucleotides agree with TRBD2. With V trimmed by 5 bases and J by 5 bases, 3 bases remained unmatched. CDR3 length: 15 residues. Germline V lookup: CDR1 SGHTA, CDR2 FQGTGA. The CDR3 coding sequence is TGTGCCAGCAGCCGCGGGACTAGCGGGGGAGATACGCAGTATTTT. Translating it yields CASSRGTSGGDTQYF.

The genes are TRBV6-5 and TRBJ1-1; TRBD1 agrees at 9 bases. Germline V gene lookup returns CDR1 MNHEY and CDR2 SVGAGI. This CDR3 is 14 amino acids long. Germline trimming cut 8 bases from V and 5 bases from J; bases unmatched to any gene: 9. CDR3 protein: CASRQGVRLTEAFF. The DNA for the CDR3 is TGTGCCAGCCGACAGGGGGTGAGGTTGACTGAAGCTTTCTTT.